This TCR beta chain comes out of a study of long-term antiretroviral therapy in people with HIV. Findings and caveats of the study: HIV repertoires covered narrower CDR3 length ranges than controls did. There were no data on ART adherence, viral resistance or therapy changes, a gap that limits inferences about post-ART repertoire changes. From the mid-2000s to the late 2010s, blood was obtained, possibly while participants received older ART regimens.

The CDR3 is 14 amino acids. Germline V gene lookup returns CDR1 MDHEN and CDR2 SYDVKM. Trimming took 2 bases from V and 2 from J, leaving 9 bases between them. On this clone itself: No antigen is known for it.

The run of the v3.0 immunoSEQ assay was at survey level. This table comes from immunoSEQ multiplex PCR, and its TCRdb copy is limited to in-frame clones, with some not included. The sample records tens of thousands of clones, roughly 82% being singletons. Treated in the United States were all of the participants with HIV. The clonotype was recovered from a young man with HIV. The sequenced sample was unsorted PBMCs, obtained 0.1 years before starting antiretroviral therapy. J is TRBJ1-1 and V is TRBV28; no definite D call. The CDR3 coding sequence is TGTGCCAGCAGTTTAGCCCCTCCAAACACTGAAGCTTTCTTT. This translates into CASSLAPPNTEAFF.